This T cell receptor beta chain is from a study of T-cell reconstitution after alpha-beta-depleted transplantation in children. Findings of the study overall: At day 60, the high TCRbeta diversity found in some patients originated from recipient T cells and thymic progenitors that had survived. From newly produced T cells came most of the T-cell counts and diversity one year after transplant.

In regard to this clonotype: Its target is unknown.

Molecular barcoding with unique molecular identifiers was used for the TCRbeta library. Each CDR3 protein gets one entry after TCRdb re-called the PCR reads with MiXCR. The table includes just over 950,000 distinct CDR3 sequences, around 30% detected once. This CDR3 region has 13 residues. Trimming removed 4 bases from V and 6 bases from J; junction bases left unmatched: 2. CDR1 and CDR2 (germline): SNHLY, FYNNEI. The sample here was PBMCs, mostly from graft donor cells, taken 360 days after TCRalphabeta/CD19-depleted stem cell transplant. The V gene is TRBV2, the J gene TRBJ2-2; 7 nucleotides agree with TRBD1. The TCR was taken from a boy under three years old who had a stem cell transplant for SCID, so the T cells may come from the graft donor. In DNA, the CDR3 is TGTGCCAGCAGTGTGACAGGGCCCGGGGAGCTGTTTTTT. It encodes CASSVTGPGELFF.